Listed below are T cell receptor beta chains from one sample, sequenced in a study of breast tumors, draining lymph nodes, adjacent tissues. TCRdb passed the multiplex PCR reads through MiXCR, listing each CDR3 protein once. Of fewer than 85,000 distinct CDR3 sequences listed, roughly 20% are singletons. Material for sequencing was axillary lymph node tissue. These receptors originate from a female donor with breast cancer. Some clones in this sample may be carry-over from other donors' samples. CDR3s include the opening cysteine and the closing phenylalanine or tryptophan. Each record gives: J gene, D gene, V gene, clone size, CDR3 DNA, CDR3 protein. A D gene is named only where the DNA matches it firmly. For some rows the clone size is stated as once, few or many, or as a class when expanded; others skip it.

J: TRBJ1-3
D: .
V: TRBV9
size: many
DNA: TGTGCCAGCAGCGTGGAAGGGGACAGAAACACCATATATTTT
CDR3: CASSVEGDRNTIYF

J: TRBJ2-3
D: .
V: TRBV19
size: .
DNA: TGTGCCAGTAGTATTTTGGGGACCTTGACGGGACCAGATACGCAGTATTTT
CDR3: CASSILGTLTGPDTQYF

J: TRBJ2-4
D: .
V: TRBV10-3
size: .
DNA: TGTGCCATCAGTGAGACACACTCAAGGGAGGCCAAAAACATTCAGTACTTC
CDR3: CAISETHSREAKNIQYF

J: TRBJ2-2
D: TRBD2
V: TRBV12-3/TRBV12-4
size: many
DNA: TGTGCCAGCGGGTCGATTCTCGGGACTAGCGGGTCCTCCGGGGAGCTGTTTTTT
CDR3: CASGSILGTSGSSGELFF

J: TRBJ2-7
D: .
V: TRBV9
size: once
DNA: TGTGCCAGCAGCGCTGCCCAGGACAGCTCCTACGAGCAGTACTTC
CDR3: CASSAAQDSSYEQYF

J: TRBJ2-1
D: .
V: TRBV3-1
size: few
DNA: TGTGCCAGCAGCCAGCGGAGAGGAGGGCAGTTCTTC
CDR3: CASSQRRGGQFF

J: TRBJ2-2
D: .
V: TRBV20-1
size: many
DNA: TGCAGTGCTAGAGATCCTCGAGCGGAAATGAACACCGGGGAGCTGTTTTTT
CDR3: CSARDPRAEMNTGELFF

J: TRBJ2-7
D: .
V: TRBV2
size: many
DNA: TGTGCCAGCAGTGCTGGGCCAGCCTCCCTTTACGAGCAGTACTTC
CDR3: CASSAGPASLYEQYF

J: TRBJ1-5
D: .
V: TRBV2
size: many
DNA: TGTGCCAGCAGTGAGAACCCCTCGGGCAATCAGCCCCAGCATTTT
CDR3: CASSENPSGNQPQHF

J: TRBJ2-1
D: TRBD2
V: TRBV2
size: many
DNA: TGTGCCAGCAGGAACCTAGCGGGAGAACAATACAATGAGCAGTTCTTC
CDR3: CASRNLAGEQYNEQFF

J: TRBJ2-3
D: .
V: TRBV24-1
size: many
DNA: TGTGCCACCAGTATCTCGGGATGGACAGATACGCAGTATTTT
CDR3: CATSISGWTDTQYF

J: TRBJ1-5
D: .
V: TRBV12-3/TRBV12-4
size: many
DNA: TGTGCCAGCAGTTTAGAGGGGGTAGGTCAGCCCCAGCATTTT
CDR3: CASSLEGVGQPQHF

J: TRBJ1-2
D: .
V: TRBV28
size: .
DNA: TGTGCCAGCAGTTTCCTTGACGGAGGTTATGGCTACACCTTC
CDR3: CASSFLDGGYGYTF

J: TRBJ2-1
D: .
V: TRBV30
size: .
DNA: TGTGCCTGGAATGGTGGAGGGAATGAGCAGTTCTTC
CDR3: CAWNGGGNEQFF

J: TRBJ2-3
D: .
V: TRBV5-1
size: many
DNA: TGCGCCAGCAGCCGACAGTCGACCGGGGCCGATACGCAGTATTTT
CDR3: CASSRQSTGADTQYF

J: TRBJ2-1
D: TRBD2
V: TRBV12-3/TRBV12-4
size: many
DNA: TGTGCCAGCACTCCCACAACGGGACTAGAAAGTGAGCAGTTCTTC
CDR3: CASTPTTGLESEQFF

J: TRBJ2-2
D: .
V: TRBV3-2
size: .
DNA: TGTGCCAGCAGCCAAGATGGTAGGGGGGATGGGAACACCGGGGAGCTGTTTTTT
CDR3: CASSQDGRGDGNTGELFF

J: TRBJ2-2
D: .
V: TRBV12-3/TRBV12-4
size: many
DNA: TGTGCCAGCAGTTTCCGTGGGCGAGGCGGGGAGCTGTTTTTT
CDR3: CASSFRGRGGELFF

J: TRBJ2-2
D: .
V: TRBV30
size: once
DNA: TGTGCCTGGAGTGTTTATGGGCGGGCGAACACCGGGGAGCTGTTTTTT
CDR3: CAWSVYGRANTGELFF

J: TRBJ1-2
D: .
V: TRBV6-1
size: .
DNA: TGTGCCAGCAGTGAAGCTGGGGGGAGATACTATGGCTACACCTTC
CDR3: CASSEAGGRYYGYTF

J: TRBJ2-4
D: .
V: TRBV5-4
size: .
DNA: TGTGCCAGCAGCTTGGGTGGGGCAGGCGGGAACATTCAGTACTTC
CDR3: CASSLGGAGGNIQYF

J: TRBJ1-3
D: .
V: TRBV6-5
size: many
DNA: TGTGCCAGCAGGGGCAGGGTCGGAAACACCATATATTTT
CDR3: CASRGRVGNTIYF